The clone carrying this T cell receptor beta chain was picked up a small number of times. Antigen unknown. It was with 60 Vbeta and 13 Jbeta primers that the PCR ran. The repertoire was sequenced with immunoSEQ multiplex PCR; TCRdb's copy has only in-frame clones and lacks some. The sample shows approximately 160,000 clones, roughly two thirds of them seen only once. This sample is part of a study of cytomegalovirus exposure and HLA in healthy donors. Study as a whole: Within an early data release were 85 million or so unique TCRs drawn from HLA-typed donors. There were approximately 400 genotyped donors. Of these, 81% fell in the genetic ancestry cluster associated with self-reported Caucasian donors. Overall study results and limits: Specific recognition of CMV antigens was confirmed in vitro for a few chains (all CMV-associated). Using the classifier, cytomegalovirus status was reportedly diagnosed with high specificity and sensitivity.

The receptor was isolated from a woman in her 40s in good health and CMV-seropositive. Sequenced sample: PBMCs.

The CDR3 reads CASRGLAGGPGETQYF. The DNA of the CDR3 is TGCGCCAGCAGAGGACTAGCGGGAGGGCCGGGGGAGACCCAGTACTTC. The chain uses TRBV5-1 and TRBJ2-5, with 15 bases identical to TRBD2. CDR3 length: 16 amino acids. Germline V CDR1 and CDR2: SGHRS, YFSETQ. The V and J ends lost 5 bases and 5 bases, in that order; junction bases with no gene match: 7.